This TCR beta chain was recovered during a study of CD8 T cells in ankylosing spondylitis. Study results and caveats: Earlier reports found some motif variants in synovial fluid and blood in reactive arthritis. A TCR beta motif of fewer than ten highly homologous variants appeared characteristic of ankylosing spondylitis blood. Within matched ankylosing spondylitis synovial fluid, disease-linked clones were reportedly significantly enriched.

Trimming took 5 bases from V and 12 from J, leaving 17 bases between them. This CDR3 is built from 12 residues. Per the germline V gene, CDR1 is SGHAT and CDR2 is FQNNGV. Quantitative 5'-RACE with molecular barcodes produced the TCR beta libraries. Using its own MiXCR run on the 5' RACE reads, TCRdb lists one record per CDR3 protein. This table holds about 440,000 distinct CDR3 sequences, about a sixth found once. Worth noting for this clonotype: Antigen: not known.

The clonotype comes from a male donor with ankylosing spondylitis. The sequencing sample was made of blood, either unsorted or a sorted T cell fraction (not recorded which). The chain uses TRBV11-2 and TRBJ2-7, with D possibly called TRBD1 or TRBD2 (5 bases each). The CDR3, as DNA: TGTGCCAGCAGCCACCGGGACCAAAAAGGGTACTTC. Its translation is CASSHRDQKGYF.